These T cell receptor beta chains were read from a single sample in a study of PD-L1 blockade in urothelial cancer. Profiling relied on immunoSEQ multiplex PCR, and the TCRdb table lists in-frame clones only, not all of them. Counted here are some 51,000 clones, more than 75% occurring once; the ten biggest clones make up 2% to 3%. The sequences come from PBMCs, collected around atezolizumab (anti-PD-L1) treatment. The receptors come from a man aged 60 to 75 with urothelial cancer. The CDR3 runs from the conserved cysteine through the conserved F or W. Fields, in order: V gene, J gene, CDR3 protein.

TRBV9	TRBJ1-1	CASSVDGVRAFF
TRBV7-9	TRBJ2-5	CASERGAQETQYF
TRBV6-6	TRBJ2-7	CASSRGSYEQYF
TRBV28	TRBJ1-1	CASSSTGRAWNTEAFF
TRBV28	TRBJ2-4	CASRGVSKNIQYF
TRBV6-5	TRBJ2-7	CASSPHSPETQEQYF
TRBV7-2	TRBJ1-5	CASSPSQGGNQPQHF
TRBV30	TRBJ2-6	CAFPIGAGANVLTF
TRBV10-3	TRBJ1-1	CAIRTEEKGEAFF
TRBV7-7	TRBJ2-1	CASSLGAGSEQFF
TRBV29-1	TRBJ2-5	CSVDKTTGEGGRQYF
TRBV11-3	TRBJ2-7	CASSLEVAGGKSIYEQYF
TRBV9	TRBJ2-5	CASSVDARGDRETQYF
TRBV11-3	TRBJ2-5	CASSLASGETQYF
TRBV11-2	TRBJ2-5	CASSLGQRQETQYF
TRBV15	TRBJ2-1	CATSRDIGQGYNEQFF
TRBV19	TRBJ2-5	CASSSWAAGTQYF
TRBV5-1	TRBJ1-2	CASSFSGSVDGYTF
TRBV19	TRBJ1-1	CASIPGEGADTEAFF
TRBV7-7	TRBJ2-1	CASSLVPSGSTEQFF
TRBV19	TRBJ2-4	CASTGTGRNIQYF
TRBV6-5	TRBJ1-4	CASSERTVNEKLFF
TRBV19	TRBJ1-2	CASTTRHRPNYGYTF
TRBV28	TRBJ2-5	CASSLERASQETQYF
TRBV7-2	TRBJ2-1	CASSLVGRHVNEQFF
TRBV5-6	TRBJ2-7	CASIENGEASYEQYF
TRBV30	TRBJ1-6	CAWRNRGGNSPLHF
TRBV6-5	TRBJ1-1	CASSYRDRNTEAFF
TRBV7-2	TRBJ2-7	CASSLVGHDYEQYF
TRBV10-3	TRBJ1-2	CAIRDLGMGARYGYTF
TRBV19	TRBJ2-3	CATTTLLADTQYF
TRBV9	TRBJ1-1	CASSVGGEPPSEAFF
TRBV6-5	TRBJ2-2	CASSRGGAGPGELFF
TRBV18	TRBJ1-3	CASSPFEVGSGNTIYF
TRBV28	TRBJ1-2	CASSRWTASYTF
TRBV10-2	TRBJ2-7	CASSGQRSYEQYF
TRBV5-1	TRBJ1-1	CASSQGKLAFF
TRBV15	TRBJ2-3	CATSIDRGPGDTQYF
TRBV29-1	TRBJ1-1	CSVGWGGLVTEAFF
TRBV19	TRBJ1-1	CASKGRTLVIGTEAFF
TRBV7-9	TRBJ2-6	CASSFYRGAGANVLTF
TRBV7-2	TRBJ1-4	CASSLGGVLFF
TRBV10-3	TRBJ2-7	CAILRDLSDEQYF
TRBV21-1	TRBJ1-2	CASPLVGRGRTRNYGYTF
TRBV5-4	TRBJ2-7	CASSLGTSSSYEQYF
TRBV10-3	TRBJ2-1	CAISETGLAGGGEQFF
TRBV10-3	TRBJ2-7	CAISESGQGSYEQYF
TRBV2	TRBJ1-1	CASSDQGNTEAFF